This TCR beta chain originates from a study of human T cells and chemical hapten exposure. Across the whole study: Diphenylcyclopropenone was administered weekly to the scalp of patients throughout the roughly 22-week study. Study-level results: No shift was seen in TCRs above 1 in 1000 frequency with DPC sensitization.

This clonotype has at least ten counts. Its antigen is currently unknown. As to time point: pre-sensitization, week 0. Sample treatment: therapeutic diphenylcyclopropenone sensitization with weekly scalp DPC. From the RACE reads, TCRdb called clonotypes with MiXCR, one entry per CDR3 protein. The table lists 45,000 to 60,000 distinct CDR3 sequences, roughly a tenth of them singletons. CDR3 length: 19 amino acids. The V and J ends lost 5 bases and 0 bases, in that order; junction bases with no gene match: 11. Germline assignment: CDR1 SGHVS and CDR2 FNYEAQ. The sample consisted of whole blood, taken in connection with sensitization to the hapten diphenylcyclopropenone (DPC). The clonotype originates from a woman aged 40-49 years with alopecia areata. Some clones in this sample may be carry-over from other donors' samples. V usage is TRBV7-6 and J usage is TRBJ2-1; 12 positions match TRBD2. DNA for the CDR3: TGTGCCAGCAGCCTCCTGACTAGCGGGGGCCTGCCCTCCTACAATGAGCAGTTCTTC. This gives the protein CASSLLTSGGLPSYNEQFF.